The rows below give T cell receptor beta chains drawn from one sample of a study of shared clonotypes between healthy human individuals. This table comes from immunoSEQ multiplex PCR, and its TCRdb copy is limited to in-frame clones, with some not included. The table includes around 610,000 clones, roughly 96% detected once. Material for sequencing was naive CD8+ T cells sorted from blood. The receptors were gathered from a woman in her twenties or thirties in good health. Both conserved end residues are part of each CDR3. Each record gives: J gene, V gene, clone size, D gene, CDR3 protein, CDR3 DNA. D genes are given only for firm matches. The size of a clone is reported for some rows only, either as once, few or many, or as a class for expanded clones.

J gene: TRBJ1-1
V gene: TRBV7-9
clone size: once
D gene: .
CDR3 protein: CASSGGTRTEAFF
CDR3 DNA: TGTGCCAGCTCCGGAGGGACGCGGACTGAAGCTTTCTTT

J gene: TRBJ2-7
V gene: TRBV5-5
clone size: .
D gene: .
CDR3 protein: CASSFRQQYYEQYF
CDR3 DNA: TGTGCCAGCAGCTTCCGGCAGCAATACTACGAGCAGTACTTC

J gene: TRBJ2-5
V gene: TRBV6-1
clone size: .
D gene: .
CDR3 protein: CASSETITETQYF
CDR3 DNA: TGTGCCAGCAGTGAAACTATCACTGAGACCCAGTACTTC

J gene: TRBJ1-1
V gene: TRBV6-6
clone size: .
D gene: .
CDR3 protein: CASSYSPRAGNTEAFF
CDR3 DNA: TGTGCCAGCAGTTACTCGCCCCGGGCAGGAAACACTGAAGCTTTCTTT

J gene: TRBJ2-7
V gene: TRBV29-1
clone size: .
D gene: .
CDR3 protein: CSVVGTGIYEQYF
CDR3 DNA: TGCAGCGTTGTAGGAACTGGGATCTACGAGCAGTACTTC

J gene: TRBJ2-3
V gene: TRBV28
clone size: .
D gene: .
CDR3 protein: CASSDPGTQYF
CDR3 DNA: TGTGCCAGCAGTGACCCTGGCACGCAGTATTTT

J gene: TRBJ2-2
V gene: TRBV4-1
clone size: .
D gene: .
CDR3 protein: CASSQHTGRGGELFF
CDR3 DNA: TGCGCCAGCAGCCAACACACAGGGAGGGGCGGGGAGCTGTTTTTT

J gene: TRBJ2-7
V gene: TRBV6-6
clone size: .
D gene: .
CDR3 protein: CASSPSSYEQYF
CDR3 DNA: TGTGCCAGCTCGCCTTCATCCTACGAGCAGTACTTC

J gene: TRBJ2-7
V gene: TRBV28
clone size: .
D gene: .
CDR3 protein: CASSSGLSSYEQYF
CDR3 DNA: TGTGCCAGCAGTTCCGGCCTAAGCTCCTACGAGCAGTACTTC

J gene: TRBJ2-7
V gene: TRBV7-9
clone size: .
D gene: TRBD2
CDR3 protein: CASSPGTSYYEQYF
CDR3 DNA: TGTGCCAGCAGCCCCGGGACTAGCTACTACGAGCAGTACTTC

J gene: TRBJ1-1
V gene: TRBV5-4
clone size: .
D gene: .
CDR3 protein: CASSLAGADTEAFF
CDR3 DNA: TGTGCCAGCAGCTTGGCGGGGGCGGACACTGAAGCTTTCTTT

J gene: TRBJ2-1
V gene: TRBV27
clone size: .
D gene: .
CDR3 protein: CASRGLGSQQFF
CDR3 DNA: TGTGCCAGCCGCGGTTTGGGTAGCCAGCAGTTCTTC

J gene: TRBJ1-3
V gene: TRBV7-3
clone size: .
D gene: .
CDR3 protein: CASSLSGGFGNTIYF
CDR3 DNA: TGTGCCAGCAGCTTATCGGGGGGTTTCGGAAACACCATATATTTT

J gene: TRBJ1-3
V gene: TRBV28
clone size: .
D gene: TRBD1
CDR3 protein: CASSPPRDRMRNTIYF
CDR3 DNA: TGTGCCAGCAGTCCCCCCCGGGACAGGATGCGAAACACCATATATTTT

J gene: TRBJ2-7
V gene: TRBV7-9
clone size: once
D gene: .
CDR3 protein: CASRPLTQPSSYEQYF
CDR3 DNA: TGTGCCAGCAGACCCCTGACCCAGCCTTCATCCTACGAGCAGTACTTC

J gene: TRBJ2-1
V gene: TRBV9
clone size: .
D gene: .
CDR3 protein: CASSVENPNEQFF
CDR3 DNA: TGTGCCAGCAGCGTAGAAAACCCAAATGAGCAGTTCTTC

J gene: TRBJ2-5
V gene: TRBV13
clone size: .
D gene: TRBD2
CDR3 protein: CASSGTSGRGARETQYF
CDR3 DNA: TGTGCCAGCAGCGGGACTAGCGGGAGAGGGGCTCGAGAGACCCAGTACTTC

J gene: TRBJ2-1
V gene: TRBV11-2
clone size: .
D gene: .
CDR3 protein: CASSLAPRGHYNEQFF
CDR3 DNA: TGTGCCAGCAGCTTAGCCCCCCGCGGGCACTACAATGAGCAGTTCTTC

J gene: TRBJ1-3
V gene: TRBV27
clone size: .
D gene: TRBD1
CDR3 protein: CASSSRGPFSGNTIYF
CDR3 DNA: TGTGCCAGCAGTTCCAGGGGGCCCTTCTCTGGAAACACCATATATTTT

J gene: TRBJ1-5
V gene: TRBV7-9
clone size: .
D gene: .
CDR3 protein: CASSLGRNQPQHF
CDR3 DNA: TGTGCCAGCAGCTTAGGACGAAATCAGCCCCAGCATTTT

J gene: TRBJ2-7
V gene: TRBV11-2
clone size: .
D gene: .
CDR3 protein: CASSPLELLSEQYF
CDR3 DNA: TGTGCCAGCAGCCCCCTCGAGCTTCTGAGCGAGCAGTACTTC

J gene: TRBJ2-7
V gene: TRBV7-9
clone size: .
D gene: .
CDR3 protein: CASSLGPHGYEQYF
CDR3 DNA: TGTGCCAGCAGCTTGGGACCTCATGGCTACGAGCAGTACTTC

J gene: TRBJ1-1
V gene: TRBV1
clone size: .
D gene: .
CDR3 protein: CTSDPAQWDTEAFF
CDR3 DNA: TGCACCAGCGACCCAGCCCAATGGGACACTGAAGCTTTCTTT

J gene: TRBJ2-7
V gene: TRBV28
clone size: .
D gene: TRBD2
CDR3 protein: CASSFGLEDEQYF
CDR3 DNA: TGTGCCAGCAGTTTTGGACTAGAGGACGAGCAGTACTTC

J gene: TRBJ2-7
V gene: TRBV4-1
clone size: .
D gene: .
CDR3 protein: CASSLQFGGRRGSYEQYF
CDR3 DNA: TGCGCCAGCAGCCTCCAGTTCGGGGGGCGGCGGGGCTCCTACGAGCAGTACTTC

J gene: TRBJ1-3
V gene: TRBV27
clone size: .
D gene: .
CDR3 protein: CASSSRTSGNTIYF
CDR3 DNA: TGTGCCAGCAGTTCCAGGACCTCTGGAAACACCATATATTTT

J gene: TRBJ2-3
V gene: TRBV5-6
clone size: .
D gene: .
CDR3 protein: CASSSSTDTQYF
CDR3 DNA: TGTGCCAGCAGCTCAAGCACAGATACGCAGTATTTT

J gene: TRBJ1-4
V gene: TRBV19
clone size: .
D gene: .
CDR3 protein: CASSTGEKLFF
CDR3 DNA: TGTGCCAGTAGTACAGGGGAAAAACTGTTTTTT

J gene: TRBJ1-2
V gene: TRBV14
clone size: .
D gene: .
CDR3 protein: CASSQDHSNYGYTF
CDR3 DNA: TGTGCCAGCAGCCAAGATCACAGCAACTATGGCTACACCTTC

J gene: TRBJ2-7
V gene: TRBV5-1
clone size: .
D gene: TRBD1
CDR3 protein: CASSQGQGRNEQYF
CDR3 DNA: TGCGCCAGCAGCCAGGGACAGGGAAGGAACGAGCAGTACTTC

J gene: TRBJ2-3
V gene: TRBV5-8
clone size: .
D gene: .
CDR3 protein: CASSFGDKLGTQYF
CDR3 DNA: TGTGCCAGCAGCTTCGGGGACAAACTTGGTACGCAGTATTTT

J gene: TRBJ2-1
V gene: TRBV28
clone size: .
D gene: .
CDR3 protein: CASSHPGNNEQFF
CDR3 DNA: TGTGCCAGCAGTCACCCAGGGAACAATGAGCAGTTCTTC

J gene: TRBJ2-3
V gene: TRBV27
clone size: .
D gene: .
CDR3 protein: CASRPGLSPTDTQYF
CDR3 DNA: TGTGCCAGTCGTCCGGGCCTTAGTCCCACAGATACGCAGTATTTT

J gene: TRBJ2-1
V gene: TRBV7-9
clone size: .
D gene: .
CDR3 protein: CASSHSLSSYNEQFF
CDR3 DNA: TGTGCCAGCAGTCACAGCCTGAGCTCCTACAATGAGCAGTTCTTC